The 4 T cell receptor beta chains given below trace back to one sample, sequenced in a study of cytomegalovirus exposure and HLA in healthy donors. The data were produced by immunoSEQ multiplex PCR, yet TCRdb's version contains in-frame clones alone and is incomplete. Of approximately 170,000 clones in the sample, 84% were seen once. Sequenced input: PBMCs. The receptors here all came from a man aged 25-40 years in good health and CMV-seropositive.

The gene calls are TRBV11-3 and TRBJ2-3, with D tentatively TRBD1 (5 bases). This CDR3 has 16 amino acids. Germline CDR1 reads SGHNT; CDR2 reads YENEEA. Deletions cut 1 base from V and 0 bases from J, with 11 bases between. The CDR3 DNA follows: TGTGCCAGCAGCTTAGGGGGCCACCTGAGCACAGATACGCAGTATTTT. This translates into CASSLGGHLSTDTQYF.

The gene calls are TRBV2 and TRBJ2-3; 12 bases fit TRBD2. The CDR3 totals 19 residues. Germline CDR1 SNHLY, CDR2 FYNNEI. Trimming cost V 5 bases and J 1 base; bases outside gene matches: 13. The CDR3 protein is CASSSPDSLAGGGTDTQYF. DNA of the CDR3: TGTGCCAGCAGTTCCCCCGATAGCCTAGCGGGGGGGGGCACAGATACGCAGTATTTT.

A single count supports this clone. Written as DNA, the CDR3 is TGTGCCAGCACGCGGGGGGGCCTCAACGAGCAGTACTTC. Protein sequence: CASTRGGLNEQYF. The V call is TRBV2, the J call TRBJ2-7; 9 positions agree with TRBD2. The CDR3 is made up of 13 amino acids. Germline V gene sequence: CDR1 SNHLY, CDR2 FYNNEI. The junction had 6 bases not matched to a gene; V was cut back by 7 bases and J by 5 bases.

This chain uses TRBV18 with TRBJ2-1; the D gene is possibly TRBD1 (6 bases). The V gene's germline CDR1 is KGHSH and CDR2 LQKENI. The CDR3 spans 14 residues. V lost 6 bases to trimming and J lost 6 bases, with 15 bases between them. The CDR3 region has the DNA TGTGCCAGCTCCCCCAGTTCCAGGGGCAATGAGCAGTTCTTC. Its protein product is CASSPSSRGNEQFF.